These 4 T cell receptor beta chains share one sample of origin, sequenced in a study of blood T cell repertoires in COVID-19. Only in-frame clones appear in the TCRdb table, and some are missing; sequencing was by immunoSEQ multiplex PCR. The table records some 290,000 clones, about 76% of them present only once. Sequenced: peripheral blood. These TCRs come from a woman aged 55-70 years with active or convalescent COVID-19.

The chain joins TRBV4-1 to TRBJ2-3, with TRBD2 matching 9 bases. V lost 7 bases, J lost 0 bases, and 11 bases stayed unmatched. The germline CDR1 and CDR2 sequences are MGHRA and YSYEKL. The CDR3 runs 17 residues. CDR3 sequence (DNA): TGCGCCAGCACCCTTTTTAGCGGGAGCTCTAGCACAGATACGCAGTATTTT. Translated: CASTLFSGSSSTDTQYF.

This chain joins TRBV9 and TRBJ2-3; maybe TRBD2 (5 bases). Germline loops: CDR1 SGDLS, CDR2 YYNGEE. V dropped 0 bases and J dropped 5 bases, with 16 bases sitting between them. The CDR3 totals 16 residues. The CDR3 nucleotides are TGTGCCAGCAGCGTAGGGGCTAGCACATGGAGAGATACGCAGTATTTT. Translation gives CASSVGASTWRDTQYF.

The rearrangement uses TRBV3-1 (or the pseudogene TRBV3-2) and TRBJ2-7; a weak D match, TRBD2 (5 bases). Germline V gene lookup returns CDR1 LGHDT and CDR2 YNNKEL (reference sequence). The V end lost 1 base, the J end lost 6 bases, and 19 bases lay between the germline ends. The CDR3 is made up of 16 amino acids. The CDR3 nucleotides read TGTGCCAGCAGCCAAGGAGGCCCGGGGTCAACCGCCGAGCAGTACTTC. Residues: CASSQGGPGSTAEQYF.

This rearrangement joins TRBV9 to TRBJ1-4; 7 bases are a match to TRBD1. The CDR3 spans 15 residues. The germline V gene encodes CDR1 SGDLS and CDR2 YYNGEE. V shed 4 bases, J shed 2 bases, and the junction held 5 bases outside the gene matches. CDR3: CASSLGTATNEKLFF. In DNA form, the CDR3 reads TGTGCCAGCAGCCTCGGGACAGCTACTAATGAAAAACTGTTTTTT.